These T cell receptor beta chains were read from a single sample in a study of shared clonotypes between healthy human individuals. Clones were sequenced by immunoSEQ multiplex PCR, and TCRdb holds only the in-frame ones, with some missing. Of roughly 480,000 clones listed, 79% are singletons. What was sequenced was PBMCs. These TCRs come from a woman in her 40s in good health. Some clones in this sample may be carry-over from other donors' samples. CDR3s leave out the opening cysteine and the closing phenylalanine or tryptophan. Clone size is not always given. Where it is, it says once, few, many or a class for expanded clones.

length: 13; size: -; J: TRBJ1-3; V: TRBV6-5; CDR3: ATTGYGTSGNTIY
length: 12; size: -; J: TRBJ2-5; V: TRBV2; CDR3: ASSELRGLETQY
length: 12; size: -; J: TRBJ2-3; V: TRBV10-3; CDR3: AISDGVGADTQY
length: 13; size: -; J: TRBJ2-3; V: TRBV11-1; CDR3: ASSRGLAGSDTQY
length: 12; size: -; J: TRBJ2-1; V: TRBV4-1; CDR3: ASSQPTRTNEQF
length: 14; size: -; J: TRBJ1-2; V: TRBV7-8; CDR3: ASSLIEAEANYGYT
length: 14; size: once; J: TRBJ1-1; V: TRBV9; CDR3: ASSVAGVTGWTEAF
length: 9; size: -; J: TRBJ2-1; V: TRBV30; CDR3: AWSGGREQF
length: 14; size: -; J: TRBJ2-7; V: TRBV7-8; CDR3: ASSLKPTSATYEQY
length: 11; size: -; J: TRBJ2-7; V: TRBV5-1; CDR3: ASSLASAHEQY
length: 12; size: -; J: TRBJ2-1; V: TRBV7-9; CDR3: ASSISGTYNEQF
length: 12; size: many; J: TRBJ1-1; V: TRBV19; CDR3: ASSIGQPGTEAF
length: 10; size: once; J: TRBJ2-1; V: TRBV27; CDR3: ASSSVGGPQF
length: 14; size: few; J: TRBJ2-1; V: TRBV2; CDR3: ASNELAGLNYNEQF
length: 13; size: -; J: TRBJ2-5; V: TRBV7-6; CDR3: ASSDRQGAEETQY
length: 11; size: -; J: TRBJ1-5; V: TRBV2; CDR3: ASSDEGEQPQH
length: 14; size: -; J: TRBJ2-1; V: TRBV5-1; CDR3: ASSLAPQSSYNEQF
length: 14; size: -; J: TRBJ2-7; V: TRBV28; CDR3: ASSLSPAPSSYEQY
length: 13; size: -; J: TRBJ1-2; V: TRBV4-1; CDR3: ASSHPDREVYGYT
length: 13; size: few; J: TRBJ2-1; V: TRBV2; CDR3: ASVKGASSYNEQF
length: 12; size: -; J: TRBJ2-7; V: TRBV6-5; CDR3: ASKTSRQSYEQY
length: 13; size: few; J: TRBJ1-5; V: TRBV7-2; CDR3: ASSPRTGRNQPQH
length: 10; size: -; J: TRBJ1-2; V: TRBV29-1; CDR3: SAEVPGGGYT
length: 14; size: -; J: TRBJ2-3; V: TRBV19; CDR3: ASSIVGGSGSDTQY
length: 13; size: -; J: TRBJ2-7; V: TRBV9; CDR3: ASSVDGSSSYEQY
length: 9; size: -; J: TRBJ1-1; V: TRBV30; CDR3: AWSSDFGAF
length: 14; size: -; J: TRBJ2-1; V: TRBV9; CDR3: ASSVEAGVAYNEQF
length: 12; size: -; J: TRBJ2-5; V: TRBV30; CDR3: AWSISGGGETQY
length: 11; size: many; J: TRBJ2-3; V: TRBV18; CDR3: ASSPVLVDTQY